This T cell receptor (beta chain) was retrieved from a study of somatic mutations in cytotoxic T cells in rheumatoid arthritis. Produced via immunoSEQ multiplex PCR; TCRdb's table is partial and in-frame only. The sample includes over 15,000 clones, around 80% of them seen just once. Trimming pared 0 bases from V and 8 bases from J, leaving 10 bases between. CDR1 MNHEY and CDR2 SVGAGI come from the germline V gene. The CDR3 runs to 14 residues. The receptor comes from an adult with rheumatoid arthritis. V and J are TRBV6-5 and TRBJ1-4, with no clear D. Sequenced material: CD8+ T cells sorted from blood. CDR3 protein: CASSYSGSGEKLFF. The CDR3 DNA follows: TGTGCCAGCAGTTACTCTGGATCGGGGGAAAAACTGTTTTTT.